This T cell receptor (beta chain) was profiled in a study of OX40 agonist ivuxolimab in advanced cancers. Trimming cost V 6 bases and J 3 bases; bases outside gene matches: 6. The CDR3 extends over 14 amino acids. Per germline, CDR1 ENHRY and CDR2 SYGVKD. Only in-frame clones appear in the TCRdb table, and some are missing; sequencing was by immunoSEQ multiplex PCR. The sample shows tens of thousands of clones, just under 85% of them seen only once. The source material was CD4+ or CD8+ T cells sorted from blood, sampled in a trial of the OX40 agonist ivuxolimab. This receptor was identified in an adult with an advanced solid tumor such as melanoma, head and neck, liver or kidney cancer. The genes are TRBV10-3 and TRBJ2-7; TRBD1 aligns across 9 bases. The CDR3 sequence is CAIRGQGGLYEQYF. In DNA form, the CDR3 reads TGTGCCATCAGGGGACAGGGTGGTCTCTACGAGCAGTACTTC.